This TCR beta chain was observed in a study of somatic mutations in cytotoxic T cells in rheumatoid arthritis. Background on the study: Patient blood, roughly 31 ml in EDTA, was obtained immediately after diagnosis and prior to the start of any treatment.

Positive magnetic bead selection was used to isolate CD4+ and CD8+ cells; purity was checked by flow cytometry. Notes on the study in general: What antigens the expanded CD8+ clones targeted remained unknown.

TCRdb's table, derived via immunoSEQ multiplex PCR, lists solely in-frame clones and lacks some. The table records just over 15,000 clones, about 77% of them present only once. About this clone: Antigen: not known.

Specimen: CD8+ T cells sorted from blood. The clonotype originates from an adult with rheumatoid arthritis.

The DNA for the CDR3 is TGCGCCAGCAGCCAAGATCAACTAGCGGGAGTAGAGACCCAGTACTTC. It yields the protein CASSQDQLAGVETQYF. V and J are TRBV4-1 and TRBJ2-5; 11 bases align to TRBD2. CDR3 size: 16 residues. Germline values: CDR1 MGHRA, CDR2 YSYEKL. V was clipped by 0 bases and J by 4 bases; unmatched bases: 4.